The next 20 T cell receptor beta chains were all read from a single sample in a study of T cell repertoires in aging, cancer and after chemotherapy. TRB rearrangements spanning V, D and J were amplified using mixed TRB-A/B primers. TCRdb processed the multiplex PCR reads anew with MiXCR; each CDR3 protein has one entry. Here the sample spans approximately 5,000 distinct CDR3 sequences, around 29% being singletons. Amplification of TCR beta used genomic DNA extracted from peripheral blood. The specimen sequenced was blood. The source is a human donor in good health.

The chain employs TRBV6-4 and TRBJ1-6, with D maybe TRBD1 (6 bases). V shed 3 bases and J shed 7 bases, with 13 bases lying between them. The germline gives CDR1 MRHNA, CDR2 SNTAGT. This CDR3 region has 15 residues. The CDR3 spells CASSEGAGDNSPLHF. CDR3 in DNA: TGTGCCAGCAGTGAGGGGGCAGGGGACAATTCACCCCTCCACTTT.

The genes are TRBV24-1 and TRBJ2-1, with D possibly being TRBD2 (5 bases). The V gene's germline CDR1 is KGHDR and CDR2 SFDVKD. The CDR3 runs 11 residues. V lost 10 bases, J lost 6 bases, and 9 bases lay in between. Here the CDR3 DNA reads TGTGCCACAGAACGGGGCAATGAGCAGTTCTTC. It yields the protein CATERGNEQFF.

The V gene is TRBV5-6, the J gene TRBJ2-7, with 7 bases matching TRBD1. There are 14 residues in the CDR3. V dropped 7 bases and J dropped 5; count of bases not matched to a gene: 12. CDR1 SGHDT and CDR2 YYEEEE come from the germline V gene. The CDR3: CASVLQGTEDEQYF. The DNA of the CDR3 is TGTGCCAGCGTCCTCCAGGGGACAGAGGACGAGCAGTACTTC.

The chain joins TRBV6-1 to TRBJ2-3; 11 nucleotides agree with TRBD2. Germline-derived CDR1 and CDR2 are MNHNS and SASEGT. The CDR3 loop spans 21 amino acids. V lost 0 bases to trimming and J lost 0 bases; unmatched junction nucleotides: 14. The CDR3 reads CASSEADLLAGEFYSTDTQYF. In nucleotides, the CDR3 is TGTGCCAGCAGTGAAGCAGACCTACTAGCGGGGGAGTTCTATAGCACAGATACGCAGTATTTT.

The chain joins TRBV12-3 or TRBV12-4 to TRBJ2-3, with 8 bases fitting TRBD2. With V trimmed by 4 bases and J by 4 bases, 7 bases remained unmatched. The CDR3 runs 15 residues. The CDR3 nucleotides are TGTGCCAGCAGTTCCAACCCCGGGAGGGCAGATACGCAGTATTTT. It is translated as CASSSNPGRADTQYF.

Sample share makes this clonotype medium-sized. The chain uses TRBV18 and TRBJ2-1, with D possibly matching TRBD2 (5 bases). This CDR3 spans 15 amino acids. Germline values: CDR1 KGHSH, CDR2 LQKENI. V was clipped by 3 bases and J by 0 bases, with 9 bases between them. DNA of the CDR3: TGTGCCAGCTCACCCCTAGCAGTCTCCTACAATGAGCAGTTCTTC. Residues: CASSPLAVSYNEQFF.

V is TRBV5-5 and J is TRBJ1-2; D is unresolved. Trimming shortened V by 3 bases and J by 4 bases, and 10 bases separated the two germline ends. This CDR3 has 13 residues. Germline lookup yields CDR1 SGHKS and CDR2 YYEKEE (reference sequence). The CDR3 loop is CASSSDGSYGYTF. The DNA of the CDR3 is TGTGCCAGCAGCTCGGACGGATCCTATGGCTACACCTTC. The full variable domain, rest sourced from reference TRBV5-5 and TRBJ1-2, is DAGVTQSPTHLIKTRGQQVTLRCSPISGHKSVSWYQQVLGQGPQFIFQYYEKEERGRGNFPDRFSARQFPNYSSELNVNALLLGDSALYLCASSSDGSYGYTFGSGTRLTVV.

This clonotype was observed a few times. The CDR3 sequence: CATSATGNTEAFF. CDR3 DNA sequence: TGTGCCACATCCGCCACAGGGAACACTGAAGCTTTCTTT. The chain is built from TRBV15 and TRBJ1-1, with D possibly TRBD1 on 5 matching bases. The CDR3 runs to 13 residues. Trimming removed 9 bases at V and 1 base at J, with 12 bases between. CDR1 and CDR2 from the germline V gene are LNHNV and YYDKDF (reference sequence).

V gene TRBV5-6 combines with J gene TRBJ1-1; D unresolved. The CDR3 sequence is 11 residues long. Germline assignment: CDR1 SGHDT and CDR2 YYEEEE. The ends were cut back, 7 bases at V and 5 bases at J, with 9 bases in the middle. The CDR3 DNA follows: TGTGCCAGCTCGGGAGGGACTGAAGCTTTCTTT. Its translation is CASSGGTEAFF.

By share, this clonotype ranks as medium-sized. The chain uses TRBV5-5 and TRBJ2-7, with D possibly called TRBD1 or TRBD2 (5 bases each). There are 14 residues in the CDR3. Looked up from germline, CDR1 is SGHKS and CDR2 is YYEKEE (reference sequence). Trimming shortened V by 0 bases and J by 3 bases, and 10 bases separated the two germline ends. The CDR3 loop is CASSLEGERYEQYF. DNA of the CDR3: TGTGCCAGCAGCTTGGAAGGGGAGCGCTACGAGCAGTACTTC.

The chain carries TRBV6-2 or TRBV6-3 and TRBJ2-7; the D gene is possibly TRBD2 (6 bases). Trimming shortened V by 6 bases and J by 2 bases, and 11 bases separated the two germline ends. Germline V lookup: CDR1 MNHEY, CDR2 SVGEGT. This CDR3 is built from 13 residues. The chain's CDR3 is CASSRPGAYEQYF. The CDR3 DNA reads TGTGCCAGCAGCCGACCGGGGGCCTACGAGCAGTACTTC.

The CDR3 sequence: CASSSRQGVNTEAFF. In DNA, the CDR3 is TGTGCCAGCAGTTCCCGACAGGGAGTGAACACTGAAGCTTTCTTT. The genes are TRBV27 and TRBJ1-1, with 7 bases that match TRBD1. From germline, CDR1 is MNHEY and CDR2 SMNVEV (reference sequence). The CDR3 is 15 amino acids. V lost 4 bases and J lost 0; bases outside the gene matches: 5.

By sample fraction, this clonotype is medium-sized. The chain uses TRBV29-1 and TRBJ2-7; TRBD2 aligns across 10 bases. The CDR3 covers 15 residues. V was pared by 5 bases and J by 1 base, with 8 bases of the junction left unmatched. Germline V gives CDR1 SQVTM, CDR2 ANQGSEA. The CDR3 reads CSVWGLSGGSYEQYF. The CDR3 DNA sequence: TGCAGCGTTTGGGGACTTAGCGGGGGGTCCTACGAGCAGTACTTC.

This chain connects TRBV5-1 to TRBJ2-7; 8 bases fit TRBD1. Per the germline V gene, CDR1 is SGHRS and CDR2 is YFSETQ. The CDR3 runs to 14 residues. J was trimmed by 6 bases and V by 7 bases; bases with no gene match: 12. CDR3 residues: CASDNGQGSGEQYF. As DNA, the CDR3 is TGCGCCAGCGATAATGGACAGGGATCAGGCGAGCAGTACTTC.

With respect to this clonotype: The CDR3 does not close with the conserved phenylalanine or tryptophan, likely indicating a read error. The limits of the CDR3 on the DNA are not certain, so only TCRdb's listed CDR3 is given. The chain couples TRBV5-5 to TRBJ2-7; the D call TRBD1 from the table was never checked on the DNA. The CDR3 length is 11 residues, termini included. CDR1 is SGHKS and CDR2 is YYEKEE in the germline V gene (reference sequence). This CDR3 reads CASSLGQGIII.

By sample share, this clonotype is medium-sized. The gene calls are TRBV5-6 and TRBJ2-5; TRBD1 aligns across 7 bases. Unmatched junction bases numbered 3, after V lost 2 bases and J lost 5 bases. This CDR3 is built from 13 residues. Germline-derived CDR1 and CDR2 are SGHDT and YYEEEE. The CDR3 region is CASSLGTDETQYF. CDR3 DNA sequence: TGTGCCAGCAGCTTAGGGACAGACGAGACCCAGTACTTC.

This clonotype was counted between two and nine times. The chain joins TRBV6-1 to TRBJ1-5; 10 nucleotides line up with TRBD1. Germline values: CDR1 MNHNS, CDR2 SASEGT. V lost 4 bases to trimming and J lost 0 bases; unmatched junction nucleotides: 15. This CDR3 comprises 20 residues. CDR3 amino acids: CASSGGSRDRGHYSNQPQHF. CDR3 sequence (DNA): TGTGCCAGCAGTGGGGGGAGCCGGGACAGGGGCCATTATAGCAATCAGCCCCAGCATTTT.

By share, this clonotype counts as medium-sized. The chain joins TRBV6-5 to TRBJ1-2; a possible D gene is TRBD1 (6 bases). This CDR3 has 15 amino acids. Germline assignment: CDR1 MNHEY and CDR2 SVGAGI. Trimming took 6 bases from V and 3 from J, leaving 17 bases between them. The CDR3 coding sequence is TGTGCCAGCAGGAACAGGGAGCGGGGTGACTATGGCTACACCTTC. Amino acids: CASRNRERGDYGYTF.

This clonotype has only one observation. This rearrangement joins TRBV5-6 to TRBJ2-7; no clear D. The V gene's germline CDR1 is SGHDT and CDR2 YYEEEE. The CDR3 spans 11 residues. V lost 0 bases to trimming and J lost 6 bases, with 4 bases between them. In DNA, the CDR3 is TGTGCCAGCAGCTTGGCCTCCGAGCAGTACTTC. Translating it yields CASSLASEQYF.

This clonotype counts as medium-sized. V and J are TRBV19 and TRBJ1-1; D remains unclear. The CDR3 length is 15 residues. V dropped 4 bases and J dropped 4 bases, with 16 bases sitting between them. Germline V gene sequence: CDR1 LNHDA, CDR2 SQIVND (reference sequence). The CDR3 sequence is CASSTLERESTEAFF. CDR3 bases: TGTGCCAGTAGTACCCTAGAAAGGGAGTCCACTGAAGCTTTCTTT.